This T cell receptor beta chain was sequenced for a study of blood T cells in healthy people across ages. Study background: Per two T cells, template switching captured roughly one barcoded beta molecule.

As concerns this clonotype: Its cognate antigen is unknown.

The trim removed 2 bases at V and 3 bases at J, leaving 10 bases unmatched. The CDR3 runs 18 residues. CDR1 is SGHAT, CDR2 FQNNGV, per germline. Through a sample-barcoded 5' primer and a J-beta primer mix, a second PCR was run for roughly 6 to 11 cycles. TCRdb fed the 5' RACE reads into MiXCR, producing one record per CDR3 protein. The sample carries over 1,300,000 distinct CDR3 sequences, approximately 59% recorded once. Whole-study findings and limits: PBMC samples, being unsorted, prevented any conclusive comparison of naive and antigen-experienced cells. Observed TCR beta diversity per million T cells went down as age went up. This fall followed a roughly linear course with age.

The receptor's source is a man aged 18 to 29 in good health. The chain employs TRBV11-2 and TRBJ2-7; TRBD2 matches 13 bases. Sequenced sample: blood. The CDR3: CASSLSTSGGSSIYEQYF. The CDR3 region has the DNA TGTGCCAGCAGCTTATCGACTAGCGGGGGGTCCTCCATCTACGAGCAGTACTTC.